Shown below are 18 T cell receptor beta chains from a single sample sequenced in a study of vaccination effects on CD4 cells after COVID-19. No antigen is known for these receptors. Before any sequencing was done, the ViraFEST assay used viral peptide pools to expand antigen-specific CD4+ T cells. It was after around eleven days of culture that CD4+ T cells were isolated. All study participants received two doses of BNT162b2 or mRNA-1273 vaccine. Produced via immunoSEQ multiplex PCR; TCRdb's table is partial and in-frame only. The top ten hold around 1.2% of the sample, which has around 65,000 clones, 55% to 85% seen once. Sequenced material: CD4+ T cells from PBMCs cultured with HCoV-229E spike peptides, taken after COVID-19 vaccination. The receptors were gathered from a human donor who received a COVID-19 vaccine.

CDR3: CATSDSTNIQYF. The CDR3 DNA follows: TGTGCCACCAGTGATTCTACAAACATTCAGTACTTC. The genes are TRBV24-1 and TRBJ2-4; D not resolved. V lost 2 bases and J lost 6, with 4 bases in between. CDR1 and CDR2 (germline): KGHDR, SFDVKD. There are 12 residues in the CDR3.

This chain links TRBV5-8 with TRBJ1-2; tentatively, D is TRBD1 (6 bases). Germline loops: CDR1 SGHTS, CDR2 YDEGEE. The CDR3 is 15 amino acids. Trimming removed 0 bases from V and 7 bases from J, with 16 bases in between. The CDR3 is CASSLVGAGESGYTF. The DNA for the CDR3 is TGTGCCAGCAGCTTGGTTGGGGCAGGGGAAAGTGGCTACACCTTC.

The chain carries TRBV2 and TRBJ2-7; 9 bases are shared with TRBD1. CDR3 length equals 15 residues. After removal of 6 bases from V and 1 base from J, the junction contained 7 bases not matched to a gene. Germline V lookup: CDR1 SNHLY, CDR2 FYNNEI. The DNA for the CDR3 is TGTGCCAGCAGCCCAGGACAGGGGCCATCCTACGAGCAGTACGTC. Translation: CASSPGQGPSYEQYV.

This clone was observed once. The V gene is TRBV12-3 or TRBV12-4, the J gene TRBJ2-1; D is unresolved. The CDR3 has 13 residues. V lost 4 bases, J lost 6 bases, and 10 bases lay in between. The CDR3 loop is CASSYGRSNEQFF. The DNA for the CDR3 is TGTGCCAGCAGTTATGGCCGCAGCAATGAGCAGTTCTTC.

The CDR3 DNA sequence: TGTGCCAGCAGCGTGGGATTACGGAATGAAAAACTGTTTTTT. It codes for CASSVGLRNEKLFF. The chain carries TRBV5-4 and TRBJ1-4; D gene unclear. Germline V CDR1 and CDR2: SGHNT, YYREEE (reference sequence). V shed 4 bases and J shed 5 bases, with 12 bases lying between them. The CDR3 sequence is 14 residues long. Full variable domain (rest looked up from reference TRBV5-4 and TRBJ1-4): ETGVTQSPTHLIKTRGQQVTLRCSSQSGHNTVSWYQQALGQGPQFIFQYYREEENGRGNFPPRFSGLQFPNYSSELNVNALELDDSALYLCASSVGLRNEKLFFGSGTQLSVL.

The V and J genes are TRBV11-1 and TRBJ2-1, with a weak D call TRBD2 (5 bases). Germline V gene lookup returns CDR1 SGHAT and CDR2 FQDESV (reference sequence). This CDR3 is 13 amino acids long. The germline V and J ends were trimmed by 5 bases and 6 bases, with 11 bases remaining between them. The CDR3 coding sequence is TGTGCCAGCAGCATCGGACTGCTCAATGAGCAGTTCTTC. This encodes CASSIGLLNEQFF. The full variable domain, completed using reference TRBV11-1 and TRBJ2-1, is EAEVAQSPRYKITEKSQAVAFWCDPISGHATLYWYRQILGQGPELLVQFQDESVVDDSQLPKDRFSAERLKGVDSTLKIQPAELGDSAMYLCASSIGLLNEQFFGPGTRLTVL.

The chain uses TRBV7-3 and TRBJ1-3; D is possibly TRBD1 (6 bases). V lost 5 bases and J 4 bases, leaving 9 bases between the germline ends. The germline V gene has CDR1 SGHTA and CDR2 FQGTGA. The CDR3 has 13 amino acids. The CDR3 sequence: CASSRGQGNTIYF. DNA for the CDR3: TGTGCCAGCAGCCGCGGACAGGGAAACACCATATATTTT.

The rearrangement uses TRBV7-3 and TRBJ2-1; the D gene is possibly TRBD2 (6 bases). The ends were cut back, 2 bases at V and 5 bases at J, with 7 bases in the middle. This CDR3 is built from 13 residues. Germline V gene data show CDR1 as SGHTA and CDR2 as FQGTGA. The CDR3 DNA sequence: TGTGCCAGCAGCTTAGCGGGGAACAATGAGCAGTTCTTC. It codes for CASSLAGNNEQFF.

This clone was found once. V is TRBV12-3 or TRBV12-4 and J is TRBJ2-2; D unclear. This CDR3 is built from 12 residues. V lost 2 bases and J lost 5, with 3 bases in between. The CDR3 sequence is CASSLKTGELFF. The CDR3 DNA sequence: TGTGCCAGCAGTTTAAAGACCGGGGAGCTGTTTTTT.

This chain joins TRBV24-1 and TRBJ2-1; 9 bases agree with TRBD2. J was trimmed by 4 bases and V by 2 bases; bases with no gene match: 14. This CDR3 has 19 residues. From germline, CDR1 is KGHDR and CDR2 SFDVKD. The CDR3 here is CATSDSLGTRGGAYNEQFF. CDR3 nucleotide sequence: TGTGCCACCAGTGATTCGTTAGGGACGCGGGGGGGGGCGTACAATGAGCAGTTCTTC.

V is TRBV29-1 and J is TRBJ1-1; unclear D gene. Trimming took 4 bases from V and 3 from J, leaving 15 bases between them. Germline V gene data show CDR1 as SQVTM and CDR2 as ANQGSEA. This CDR3 spans 14 amino acids. In DNA form, the CDR3 reads TGCAGCGTTGGATTACGGGCGTGGGACACTGAAGCTTTCTTT. Translation: CSVGLRAWDTEAFF.

The J gene is TRBJ2-2, the V gene TRBV2; possible D gene TRBD1, 5 bases. Germline V gene lookup returns CDR1 SNHLY and CDR2 FYNNEI. This CDR3 spans 16 amino acids. V was pared by 3 bases and J by 1 base, with 12 bases between. The DNA for the CDR3 is TGTGCCAGCAGTGAGTATGAGACAGTGAACACCGGGGAGCTGTTTTTT. Protein product: CASSEYETVNTGELFF.

The chain uses TRBV5-1 and TRBJ1-1; 7 bases fit TRBD1. The CDR3 is 15 amino acids. Trimming cost V 6 bases and J 5 bases; bases outside gene matches: 13. The germline CDR1 and CDR2 sequences are SGHRS and YFSETQ. The CDR3 sequence is CASTLRTGRGTEAFF. The CDR3 DNA reads TGCGCCAGCACACTTCGGACAGGACGAGGAACTGAAGCTTTCTTT.

This sequence joins TRBV6-5 and TRBJ1-3; D remains ambiguous. V lost 6 bases and J 0 bases, leaving 9 bases between the germline ends. Looked up from germline, CDR1 is MNHEY and CDR2 is SVGAGI. The CDR3 spans 14 residues. In nucleotides, the CDR3 is TGTGCCAGCAGAAACAGCAACTCTGGAAACACCATATATTTT. It codes for CASRNSNSGNTIYF.

This chain uses TRBV11-2 with TRBJ2-1, with a tentative D call TRBD1 (6 bases). Per the germline V gene, CDR1 is SGHAT and CDR2 is FQNNGV. The germline V and J ends were trimmed by 3 bases and 6 bases, with 9 bases remaining between them. The length of the CDR3 is 13 residues. The CDR3 nucleotides read TGTGCCAGCAGCTTCCAGGGGCCCAATGAGCAGTTCTTC. Its translation: CASSFQGPNEQFF.

Only one count was recorded for this clone. The V and J genes are TRBV9 and TRBJ2-5; perhaps TRBD1 as D (8 bases). The V end was cut by 3 bases, the J end by 4 bases, with 13 bases between. The CDR3 covers 14 residues. Germline CDR1 SGDLS, CDR2 YYNGEE. CDR3 amino acids: CASSAQGGRETQYF. CDR3 sequence (DNA): TGTGCCAGCAGCGCACAGGGGGGGCGAGAGACCCAGTACTTC.

The gene calls are TRBV7-2 and TRBJ2-1; D remains ambiguous. The CDR3 is 14 amino acids. V lost 2 bases, J lost 4 bases, and 9 bases lay in between. CDR1 SGHTA and CDR2 FQGNSA come from the germline V gene. CDR3 DNA: TGTGCCAGCAGCTTACGGGCGGTTTACAATGAGCAGTTCTTC. Encoded protein: CASSLRAVYNEQFF.

The chain carries TRBV2 and TRBJ1-4; D gene unclear. CDR1 and CDR2 from the germline V gene are SNHLY and FYNNEI. V lost 8 bases, J lost 0 bases, and 10 bases lay in between. The CDR3 is 14 residues long. The CDR3 region has the DNA TGTGCCAGCCTTCTTCCCGCAACTAATGAAAAACTGTTTTTT. This encodes CASLLPATNEKLFF.